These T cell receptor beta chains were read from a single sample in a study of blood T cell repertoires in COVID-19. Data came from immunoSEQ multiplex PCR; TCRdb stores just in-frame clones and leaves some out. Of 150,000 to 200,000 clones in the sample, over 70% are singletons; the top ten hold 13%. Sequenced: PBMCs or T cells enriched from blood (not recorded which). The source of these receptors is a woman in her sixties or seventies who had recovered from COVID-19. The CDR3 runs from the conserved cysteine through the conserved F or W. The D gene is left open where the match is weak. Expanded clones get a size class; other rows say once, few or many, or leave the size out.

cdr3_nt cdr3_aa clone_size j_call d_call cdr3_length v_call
TGTGCCAGCAGTGATGACAGGGGGAACACTGAAGCTTTCTTT CASSDDRGNTEAFF . TRBJ1-1 TRBD1 14 TRBV25-1
TGTGCCAGCAGCCAAGGGGACAGAAATTTTCCCCTCCACTTT CASSQGDRNFPLHF . TRBJ1-6 TRBD1 14 TRBV3-1/TRBV3-2
TGTGCCAGTAGTATCCTAGCGGGCCAGAATACGCAGTATTTT CASSILAGQNTQYF . TRBJ2-3 TRBD2 14 TRBV19
TGTGCCATCAGTGTCGGGAGCGTCGGTGAGCAGTTCTTC CAISVGSVGEQFF . TRBJ2-1 . 13 TRBV10-3
TGTGCCAGAAGCTCCGGGTGGACCCAGGGGGCCCATAAAGCTTTCTTT CARSSGWTQGAHKAFF once TRBJ1-1 TRBD1 16 TRBV5-3
TGCGCCAGCAGAGCGGACCTCAACACTGAAGCTTTCTTT CASRADLNTEAFF . TRBJ1-1 . 13 TRBV10-1
TGTGCCAGCAGCCCTCGGGACATTCAGTACTTC CASSPRDIQYF . TRBJ2-4 . 11 TRBV2
TGCGCCAGCAGCTTCCAAGCGGGAGTGGAGACCCAGTACTTC CASSFQAGVETQYF . TRBJ2-5 TRBD2 14 TRBV5-1
TGTGCCAGCAGTCCCCACCCCGGGACTAGCGGGAAAGGGAGCTCCTACGAGCAGTACTTC CASSPHPGTSGKGSSYEQYF . TRBJ2-7 TRBD2 20 TRBV28
TGTGCCAGCAGCTTCTCCGGGACAGGGGGTGCCGGGGAGCTGTTTTTT CASSFSGTGGAGELFF once TRBJ2-2 TRBD1 16 TRBV7-9
TGTGCCAGCTCCCGACTAGCGGTAGACACCGGGGAGCTGTTTTTT CASSRLAVDTGELFF . TRBJ2-2 TRBD2 15 TRBV27